This is a list of T cell receptor beta chains from one sample in a study of blood T cell repertoires in COVID-19. TCRdb's copy holds only in-frame clones and misses some; the assay was immunoSEQ multiplex PCR. Counted here are some 70,000 clones, 70% to 85% occurring once; the ten biggest clones make up about 10%. Sequenced material: peripheral blood. Source of these receptors: a woman aged 45-59 years with acute or convalescent COVID-19. Both conserved end residues are part of each CDR3. D genes are given only for firm matches. Clone size is given for some rows only: seen once, a few or many times, or a class if the clone is expanded.

J | D | size | V | DNA | CDR3
TRBJ1-1 | . | . | TRBV7-9 | TGTGCCAGCAGCCCACAGGGTTTTGAAGCTTTCTTT | CASSPQGFEAFF
TRBJ1-1 | . | . | TRBV9 | TGTGCCAGCAGCGTAGACAGGGACACTGAAGCTTTCTTT | CASSVDRDTEAFF
TRBJ2-3 | . | . | TRBV5-1 | TGCGCCAGCAGCTTGGCACAGTTCCCAGATACGCAGTATTTT | CASSLAQFPDTQYF
TRBJ1-2 | . | . | TRBV6-1 | TGTGCCAGCAGTGAAGGGACATTTTTCTATGGCTACACCTTC | CASSEGTFFYGYTF
TRBJ2-3 | TRBD2 | . | TRBV6-2/TRBV6-3 | TGTGCCAGCAGTTACTCCGTCCTCGCGGGAGGGCAAGATACGCAGTATTTT | CASSYSVLAGGQDTQYF
TRBJ1-2 | TRBD1 | once | TRBV28 | TGTGCCAGCGGGTCGGGACAGGGAATCTATGGCTACACCTTC | CASGSGQGIYGYTF
TRBJ2-5 | TRBD2 | . | TRBV5-1 | TGCGCCAGCAGCAGCGGGGTGGGAGATAGAGGGACCCAGTACTTC | CASSSGVGDRGTQYF
TRBJ1-1 | . | . | TRBV30 | TGTGCCTGGAGTGTACACAGTCTGACTGAAGCTTTCTTT | CAWSVHSLTEAFF
TRBJ1-1 | . | . | TRBV7-9 | TGTGCCAGCAGCTTAGCCGAAGGGGATAGAGCTTTCTTT | CASSLAEGDRAFF
TRBJ2-3 | . | few | TRBV5-4 | TGTGCCAGCAGCGACAAGCGGAAGACTAGCACAGATACGCAGTATTTT | CASSDKRKTSTDTQYF
TRBJ2-7 | . | once | TRBV7-2 | TGTGCCAGCAGCCCACCCCCGAGCGACGAGCAGTACTTC | CASSPPPSDEQYF
TRBJ1-4 | TRBD1 | few | TRBV29-1 | TGCAGCGTTGTTCCAGGGGGCGAGGAAAAACTGTTTTTT | CSVVPGGEEKLFF
TRBJ1-1 | . | . | TRBV18 | TGTGCCAGCTCACCAGCCCAATTAAGGGGTGACACTGAAGCTTTCTTT | CASSPAQLRGDTEAFF
TRBJ2-1 | TRBD2 | few | TRBV28 | TGTGCCAGCAGTTTATCAGCCCAGGGACTAGTCAATGAGCAGTTCTTC | CASSLSAQGLVNEQFF
TRBJ2-5 | . | few | TRBV5-4 | TGTGCCAGCAGCTTTCAGGAACAAGAGACCCAGTACTTC | CASSFQEQETQYF
TRBJ2-1 | TRBD2 | . | TRBV6-5 | TGTGCCAGCAGAACCGGGACTAGCGGGAACAATGAGCAGTTCTTC | CASRTGTSGNNEQFF
TRBJ1-2 | . | . | TRBV6-1 | TGTGCCAGCAGTGAGGCAGGAAGCTATGGCTACACCTTC | CASSEAGSYGYTF
TRBJ1-2 | . | . | TRBV27 | TGTGCCAGCAGCCTAGGCAGGGGATATGGCTACACCTTC | CASSLGRGYGYTF
TRBJ1-2 | TRBD1 | . | TRBV28 | TGTGCCAGCAGTAGATTGGGACAGGGCTATGGCTACACCTTC | CASSRLGQGYGYTF
TRBJ1-5 | . | . | TRBV2 | TGTGCCAGCAGTGCAGGACTCAATAGCAATCAGCCCCAGCATTTT | CASSAGLNSNQPQHF
TRBJ2-2 | TRBD2 | . | TRBV6-1 | TGTGCCAGCAGTGGGCTAGCGGGGAGCGCGGGCACCGGGGAGCTGTTTTTT | CASSGLAGSAGTGELFF
TRBJ2-3 | . | . | TRBV4-2 | TGTGCCAGCAGCCAAGACTATTACCGTGGCACAGATACGCAGTATTTT | CASSQDYYRGTDTQYF
TRBJ2-6 | . | . | TRBV19 | TGTGCCAGTAGTACCAGCCCCGGACAATTCCTCTCTGGGGCCAACGTCCTGACTTTC | CASSTSPGQFLSGANVLTF
TRBJ1-5 | TRBD1 | . | TRBV20-1 | TGCAGTGCTTGTGCCGGGACAGGGGCCAATCAGCCCCAGCATTTT | CSACAGTGANQPQHF
TRBJ2-7 | TRBD1 | . | TRBV18 | TGTGCCAGCTCACCGGGACAGGCCACCTACGAGCAGTACTTC | CASSPGQATYEQYF
TRBJ1-1 | . | . | TRBV27 | TGTGCCAGCAGTTTAAACGGAGGGAACACTGAAGCTTTCTTT | CASSLNGGNTEAFF
TRBJ2-1 | TRBD1 | . | TRBV7-6 | TGTGCCAGCAGCTTGACAGGGGGCACTTCGTTCGGTGAGCAGTTCTTC | CASSLTGGTSFGEQFF
TRBJ1-5 | TRBD1 | . | TRBV27 | TGTGCCAGCAGTACCGCGGACAGGTCCAATCAGCCCCAGCATTTT | CASSTADRSNQPQHF
TRBJ2-5 | . | . | TRBV27 | TGTGCCACCAAGGATGCCCCGGGAACCCAGTACTTC | CATKDAPGTQYF
TRBJ1-1 | . | . | TRBV30 | TGTGCCCGAGGAGGTTTCGGCACTGAAGCTTTCTTT | CARGGFGTEAFF